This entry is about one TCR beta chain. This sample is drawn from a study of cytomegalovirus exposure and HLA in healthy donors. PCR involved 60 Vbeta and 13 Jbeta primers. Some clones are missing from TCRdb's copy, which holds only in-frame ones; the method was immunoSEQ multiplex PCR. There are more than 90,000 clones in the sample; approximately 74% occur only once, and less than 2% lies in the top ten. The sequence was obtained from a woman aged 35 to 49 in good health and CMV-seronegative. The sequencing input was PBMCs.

CDR3 in amino acids: CASRPGIYEQYF. The CDR3 DNA sequence: TGCGCCAGCAGGCCCGGGATCTACGAGCAGTACTTC. The chain combines TRBV10-2 with TRBJ2-7; the D gene is possibly TRBD2 (5 bases). Trimming left V 6 bases short and J 3 bases short, with 9 bases between. Germline loops: CDR1 WSHSY, CDR2 SAAADI. This CDR3 comprises 12 residues.